The 28 T cell receptor beta chains given below trace back to one sample, sequenced in a study of blood T cell repertoires in COVID-19. Measured with immunoSEQ multiplex PCR; TCRdb has only the in-frame clones, and not every one. Of about 230,000 clones listed, approximately 85% were seen once; the top ten hold 4.5% to 5.5%. Input material: peripheral blood. The receptor set was obtained from a man aged 50-60 years with COVID-19, enrolled during active disease.

The sample holds one count of this clone. V usage is TRBV7-2 and J usage is TRBJ2-3; a weak D match, TRBD1 (5 bases). Germline V gives CDR1 SGHTA, CDR2 FQGNSA. Trimming left V 6 bases short and J 7 bases short, with 14 bases between. The CDR3 length is 13 residues. The CDR3 loop is CASRKGRVHTQYF. CDR3 nucleotide sequence: TGTGCCAGCAGGAAGGGCAGGGTACATACGCAGTATTTT.

J is TRBJ2-5 and V is TRBV19; 8 bases are shared with TRBD1. The V gene end was trimmed by 4 bases and the J gene end by 10 bases; junction bases not matched to a gene: 14. CDR3 length: 15 residues. CDR1 and CDR2 from the germline V gene are LNHDA and SQIVND (reference sequence). The CDR3 is CASSTGQASYQIQYF. CDR3 in DNA: TGTGCCAGTAGTACGGGACAGGCGTCGTACCAGATCCAGTACTTC.

The chain uses TRBV5-1 and TRBJ2-7; 10 bases fit TRBD1. In germline, CDR1 is SGHRS, CDR2 YFSETQ. V trimming: 4 bases; J trimming: 2 bases; junction bases outside the gene matches: 6. This CDR3 has 15 residues. The chain's CDR3 is CASSQGTGDTYEQYF. The CDR3 bases are TGCGCCAGCAGCCAAGGGACAGGGGACACCTACGAGCAGTACTTC. Drawing the rest from reference TRBV5-1 and TRBJ2-7, the complete variable domain is KAGVTQTPRYLIKTRGQQVTLSCSPISGHRSVSWYQQTPGQGLQFLFEYFSETQRNKGNFPGRFSGRQFSNSRSEMNVSTLELGDSALYLCASSQGTGDTYEQYFGPGTRLTVT.

This chain links TRBV5-6 with TRBJ1-5; D ambiguous. Germline CDR1 SGHDT, CDR2 YYEEEE. The CDR3 contains 17 residues. V dropped 0 bases and J dropped 1 base, with 14 bases sitting between them. The DNA for the CDR3 is TGTGCCAGCAGCTTGGGGGCAGGTTCTGGAAGCAATCAGCCCCAGCATTTT. This codes for CASSLGAGSGSNQPQHF.

V is TRBV6-5 and J is TRBJ2-7; TRBD2 agrees at 9 bases. This CDR3 has 16 amino acids. V lost 2 bases, J lost 4 bases, and 9 bases stayed unmatched. Looked up from germline, CDR1 is MNHEY and CDR2 is SVGAGI. The CDR3 nucleotides are TGTGCCAGCAGTTACGTGGGGTCTAGCGGGGTTTACGAGCAGTACTTC. Protein sequence: CASSYVGSSGVYEQYF.

This sequence joins TRBV9 and TRBJ1-1, with D uncertain. The V end was cut by 4 bases, the J end by 1 base, with 8 bases between. CDR3 length equals 13 residues. CDR1 and CDR2 from the germline V gene are SGDLS and YYNGEE. CDR3 sequence: CASSWGENTEAFF. CDR3 nucleotides: TGTGCCAGCAGCTGGGGAGAGAACACTGAAGCTTTCTTT.

The sample holds a few counts of this clone. The chain's CDR3 is CASSSAGGPDNEQFF. The CDR3 coding sequence is TGTGCCAGCAGCTCGGCGGGGGGACCCGACAATGAGCAGTTCTTC. The chain joins TRBV13 to TRBJ2-1, with TRBD2 matching 8 bases. J lost 5 bases, V lost 4 bases, and 7 bases had no gene match. CDR1 and CDR2 (germline): PRHDT, FYEKMQ (reference sequence). This CDR3 region has 15 residues.

The V and J genes are TRBV11-2 and TRBJ2-1; perhaps TRBD2 as D (7 bases). V lost 1 base to trimming and J lost 8 bases, with 12 bases between them. CDR1 is SGHAT, CDR2 FQNNGV, per germline. This CDR3 has 14 amino acids. In nucleotides, the CDR3 is TGTGCCAGCAGCTTAGGACTAGGGGGGGATGAGCAGTTCTTC. Amino acid sequence: CASSLGLGGDEQFF.

This chain uses TRBV7-8 with TRBJ2-3; 7 bases fit TRBD2. The CDR3 has 15 amino acids. Unmatched junction bases numbered 5, after V lost 5 bases and J lost 0 bases. Per germline, CDR1 SGHVS and CDR2 FQNEAQ. CDR3 amino acids: CASSGSGFSTDTQYF. As DNA, the CDR3 is TGTGCCAGCAGCGGTAGCGGGTTCAGCACAGATACGCAGTATTTT. The variable domain in full, with the rest retrieved from reference TRBV7-8 and TRBJ2-3, is GAGVSQSPRYKVAKRGQDVALRCDPISGHVSLFWYQQALGQGPEFLTYFQNEAQLDKSGLPSDRFFAERPEGSVSTLKIQRTQQEDSAVYLCASSGSGFSTDTQYFGPGTRLTVL.

CDR3 DNA sequence: TGTGCCAGCAGTCAGACAGGGGGCCCTGAAGCTTTCTTT. Encoded protein: CASSQTGGPEAFF. This chain joins TRBV28 and TRBJ1-1, with TRBD1 matching 10 bases. The germline gives CDR1 MDHEN, CDR2 SYDVKM. The CDR3 contains 13 residues. The ends lost 5 bases at V and 6 bases at J; junction bases unmatched: 3.

In the case of this clone: A read error is likely, as this CDR3 ends without the conserved phenylalanine or tryptophan. J is TRBJ1-2 and V is TRBV4-3; weak D call: TRBD1 (6 bases). Germline lookup yields CDR1 LGHNA and CDR2 YSLEER. Trimming took off 4 bases at V and 0 bases at J, with 15 bases between the two ends. This CDR3 has 16 amino acids. CDR3 sequence reads: CASSRDEGGTNYGYTS. CDR3 in DNA: TGCGCCAGCAGCCGGGACGAAGGGGGTACTAACTATGGCTACACCTCC.

This chain connects TRBV6-2 or TRBV6-3 to TRBJ2-7; 7 bases match TRBD2. In germline, CDR1 is MNHEY, CDR2 SVGEGT. The V segment lost 0 bases and the J segment 1 base; nucleotides outside the gene matches: 3. The CDR3 extends over 15 amino acids. The CDR3 bases are TGTGCCAGCAGTTACTCGACTAGCTCTTCCTACGAGCAGTACTTC. It encodes CASSYSTSSSYEQYF.

The chain links TRBV7-8 to TRBJ2-2; the D gene is possibly TRBD1 (5 bases). There are 16 residues in the CDR3. V lost 1 base, J lost 1 base, and 10 bases lay in between. CDR1 and CDR2 (germline): SGHVS, FQNEAQ. The CDR3 protein is CASSLEWTKNTGELFF. CDR3 nucleotides: TGTGCCAGCAGCTTAGAATGGACAAAGAACACCGGGGAGCTGTTTTTT.

Regarding this clone: The same CDR3 also results from other DNA sequences found in this sample. Here the CDR3 reads CASSLRGSEKLFF. The CDR3 nucleotides read TGTGCCAGCAGCTTAAGGGGAAGTGAAAAACTGTTTTTT. The chain recombines TRBV7-9 with TRBJ1-4; tentatively, D is TRBD1 (5 bases). CDR1 and CDR2 from the germline V gene are SEHNR and FQNEAQ (reference sequence). Trimming stripped 2 bases from V and 7 bases from J, with 8 bases between. CDR3 length equals 13 residues.

The CDR3 spells CASSNRQGSNQPQHF. CDR3 nucleotides: TGTGCCAGCAGTAATAGACAGGGTAGCAATCAGCCCCAGCATTTT. The chain employs TRBV28 and TRBJ1-5, with TRBD1 matching 7 bases. The CDR3 has 15 residues. The ends lost 5 bases at V and 0 bases at J; junction bases unmatched: 4. Germline CDR1 is MDHEN and CDR2 is SYDVKM.

The CDR3 sequence is CSASLQGYPYF. In DNA, the CDR3 is TGCAGTGCTAGCCTACAGGGGTACCCGTACTTC. The chain couples TRBV20-1 to TRBJ2-7; 7 positions agree with TRBD1. The CDR3 loop spans 11 amino acids. Germline CDR1 reads DFQATT; CDR2 reads SNEGSKA (reference sequence). V trimming: 3 bases; J trimming: 12 bases; junction bases outside the gene matches: 8.

The rearrangement joins TRBV6-5 to TRBJ1-1; maybe TRBD1 (6 bases). In germline, CDR1 is MNHEY, CDR2 SVGAGI. The CDR3 is 15 residues long. V lost 6 bases and J lost 0, with 14 bases in between. As DNA, the CDR3 is TGTGCCAGCAGACCCGGGACACTCATGAACACTGAAGCTTTCTTT. It specifies CASRPGTLMNTEAFF.

The chain is built from TRBV6-5 and TRBJ1-6; D is unclear. V lost 1 base to trimming and J lost 4 bases, with 11 bases between them. The germline gives CDR1 MNHEY, CDR2 SVGAGI. CDR3 length: 16 residues. Written as DNA, the CDR3 is TGTGCCAGCAGTTACTTGACAAACTTTTATAATTCACCCCTCCACTTT. Amino acid sequence: CASSYLTNFYNSPLHF.

The table lists this clone with a count of one. The genes are TRBV19 and TRBJ2-1; TRBD1 agrees at 8 bases. The V and J ends lost 6 bases and 2 bases, in that order; junction bases with no gene match: 6. This CDR3 is 15 amino acids long. Germline CDR1 and CDR2: LNHDA and SQIVND (reference sequence). CDR3 bases: TGTGCCAGTAGGGACGGACAGGGAACCTACAATGAGCAGTTCTTC. Encoded protein: CASRDGQGTYNEQFF.

The V and J genes are TRBV19 and TRBJ2-7, with 13 bases aligning to TRBD2. V lost 5 bases to trimming and J lost 3 bases; unmatched junction nucleotides: 4. Per the germline V gene, CDR1 is LNHDA and CDR2 is SQIVND (reference sequence). The CDR3 runs 15 residues. The CDR3 DNA follows: TGTGCCAGTAGTGTACGACTAGCGGGGGGCTACGAGCAGTACTTC. It translates to CASSVRLAGGYEQYF.

With regard to this clone: Other DNA variants within this sample encode the same CDR3. The rearrangement joins TRBV5-1 to TRBJ2-2; the match to TRBD2 covers 7 bases. CDR3 length: 13 amino acids. Germline trimming cut 1 base from V and 6 bases from J; bases unmatched to any gene: 0. The germline CDR1 and CDR2 sequences are SGHRS and YFSETQ. The CDR3 here is CASSLSGAGELFF. CDR3 DNA sequence: TGCGCCAGCAGCTTGAGCGGGGCCGGGGAGCTGTTTTTT.

The chain employs TRBV2 and TRBJ2-2, with 8 bases lining up with TRBD1. Per germline, CDR1 SNHLY and CDR2 FYNNEI. The CDR3 is made up of 15 amino acids. Germline trimming cut 6 bases from V and 1 base from J; bases unmatched to any gene: 4. The CDR3 here is CASRSGTGNTGELFF. The DNA for the CDR3 is TGTGCCAGCAGGTCCGGGACAGGGAACACCGGGGAGCTGTTTTTT.

The V gene is TRBV7-9, the J gene TRBJ2-3, with D perhaps matching TRBD1 (5 bases). Trimming pared 7 bases from V and 4 bases from J, leaving 12 bases between. CDR1 is SEHNR and CDR2 is FQNEAQ in the germline V gene (reference sequence). This CDR3 region has 13 residues. This CDR3 is CASNRQPSDTQYF. In DNA, the CDR3 is TGTGCCAGCAACCGACAGCCCTCAGATACGCAGTATTTT.

The chain carries TRBV1 and TRBJ2-2; the table's D gene call, TRBD2, was not cross checked with the DNA. TRBV1 is labeled a pseudogene. The CDR3 has 16 residues. In DNA, the CDR3 is TGCACCAGCAGCCAAGTGGGTGGAGCAAACACCGGGGAGCTGTTTTTT. Its translation is CTSSQVGGANTGELFF.

V and J are TRBV27 and TRBJ2-3; TRBD2 is a possible D gene (6 bases). Per germline, CDR1 MNHEY and CDR2 SMNVEV (reference sequence). The CDR3 covers 13 residues. The ends were cut back, 2 bases at V and 6 bases at J, with 9 bases in the middle. CDR3 nucleotide sequence: TGTGCCAGCAGTTTAGTGCTAGCGGATACGCAGTATTTT. Protein: CASSLVLADTQYF.

The chain uses TRBV5-5 and TRBJ2-1; D gene uncertain. The germline gives CDR1 SGHKS, CDR2 YYEKEE (reference sequence). The CDR3 length is 14 residues. Deletions cut 6 bases from V and 2 bases from J, with 12 bases between. This CDR3 reads CASTLESAYNEQFF. In DNA form, the CDR3 reads TGTGCCAGCACCCTGGAAAGCGCCTACAATGAGCAGTTCTTC.

V gene TRBV7-8 combines with J gene TRBJ2-7; TRBD2 matches 11 bases. V lost 5 bases to trimming and J lost 4 bases; unmatched junction nucleotides: 7. The germline gives CDR1 SGHVS, CDR2 FQNEAQ. The CDR3 is 15 residues long. In DNA form, the CDR3 reads TGTGCCAGCAGCAGCACCGGGACTAGCGGTTACGAGCAGTACTTC. It specifies CASSSTGTSGYEQYF.

V is TRBV7-2 and J is TRBJ2-7, with 8 bases identical to TRBD2. Trimming removed 7 bases from V and 5 bases from J; junction bases left unmatched: 10. Germline loops: CDR1 SGHTA, CDR2 FQGNSA. The CDR3 totals 14 residues. The CDR3 sequence is CASTRGGPSHEQYF. CDR3 coding DNA: TGTGCCAGCACCCGGGGGGGCCCTTCCCACGAGCAGTACTTC.